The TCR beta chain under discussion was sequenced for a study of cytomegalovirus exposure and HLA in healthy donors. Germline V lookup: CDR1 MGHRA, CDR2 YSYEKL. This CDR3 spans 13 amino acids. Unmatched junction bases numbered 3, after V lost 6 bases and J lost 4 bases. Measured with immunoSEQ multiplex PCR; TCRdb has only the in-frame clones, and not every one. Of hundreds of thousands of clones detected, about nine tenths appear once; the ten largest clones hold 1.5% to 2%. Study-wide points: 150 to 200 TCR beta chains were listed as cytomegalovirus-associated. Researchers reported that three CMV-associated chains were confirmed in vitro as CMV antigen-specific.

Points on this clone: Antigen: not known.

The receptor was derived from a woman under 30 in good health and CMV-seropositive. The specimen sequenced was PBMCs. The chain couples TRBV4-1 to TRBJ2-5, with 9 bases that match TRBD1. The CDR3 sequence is CASRDRGGETQYF. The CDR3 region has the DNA TGCGCCAGCAGGGACAGGGGAGGAGAGACCCAGTACTTC.